This TCR beta chain comes out of a study of blood T cell repertoires in COVID-19. Study-wide context: Some COVID-19 samples were acute and others convalescent; all came from the United States, Italy and Spain.

Assay: immunoSEQ multiplex PCR; the TCRdb copy retains only in-frame clones and omits some. The table has some 250,000 clones, approximately 90% seen once; the top ten hold around 0.91%. The germline V gene encodes CDR1 SGHRS and CDR2 YFSETQ. V was clipped by 3 bases and J by 6 bases, with 17 bases between them. The CDR3 has 15 residues. Sequences were obtained from peripheral blood. The sequence derives from a woman aged 40 to 50 who had recovered from COVID-19. The rearrangement uses TRBV5-1 and TRBJ2-3; a weak D match, TRBD1 (5 bases). CDR3 in amino acids: CASSSGHPPGDTQYF. CDR3 sequence (DNA): TGCGCCAGCAGCTCCGGGCACCCTCCAGGGGATACGCAGTATTTT.